The source of this TCR beta chain is a study of blood T cell repertoires in COVID-19. Germline V gene lookup returns CDR1 MGHRA and CDR2 YSYEKL. CDR3 length: 16 residues. V shed 4 bases and J shed 1 base, with 13 bases lying between them. The protocol was immunoSEQ multiplex PCR, while the TCRdb copy is restricted to in-frame clones and leaves out a portion. This table holds about 150,000 clones, approximately 79% found once. Ages ranged from about 18 to 89 years, with residence in around 24 US areas. The chain is built from TRBV4-1 and TRBJ1-4; D perhaps matches TRBD1 (6 bases). Specimen: PBMCs or T cells enriched from blood (not recorded which). The TCR comes from a man in his fifties who had recovered from COVID-19. The CDR3 loop reads CASSLAGGVTNEKLFF. Written as DNA, the CDR3 is TGCGCCAGCAGCCTGGCGGGGGGCGTAACTAATGAAAAACTGTTTTTT.